This T cell receptor (beta chain) was documented in a study of HIV-infected children after antiretroviral therapy interruption. Whole-study context: Interruption group median age roughly 10 years; continuous group about 8 years. Most participating children were previously exposed to EBV and CMV.

Per germline, CDR1 MNHNS and CDR2 SASEGT. The J segment lost 14 bases and the V segment lost 2 bases, leaving 12 bases of the junction unmatched. The CDR3 has 15 amino acids. Unique molecular identifiers were included in an RNA-based 3' RACE TCR library. TCRdb called the 3' RACE reads again in MiXCR, with one record for every CDR3 protein. The sample holds about 15,000 distinct CDR3 sequences; approximately 3% are singletons and the top ten take 5% to 6%. Treatment in this sample: PENTA 11 planned treatment interruption arm or continuous ART arm. The table lists this clonotype with many counts. The TCR comes from a child aged 2-17 years with HIV. The sample in question was CD45RA+ CD4+ T cells from PBMCs, obtained from a donor given antiretroviral therapy, either interrupted or continuous. Subset given: naive CD4+ CD45RA+ CD45RO- T cells. The J gene is TRBJ1-6, the V gene TRBV6-1; 7 positions agree with TRBD1. The CDR3 protein is CASSERGGPSQTLHF. The CDR3 DNA reads as TGTGCCAGCAGTGAACGAGGGGGCCCCTCTCAAACCCTCCACTTT.